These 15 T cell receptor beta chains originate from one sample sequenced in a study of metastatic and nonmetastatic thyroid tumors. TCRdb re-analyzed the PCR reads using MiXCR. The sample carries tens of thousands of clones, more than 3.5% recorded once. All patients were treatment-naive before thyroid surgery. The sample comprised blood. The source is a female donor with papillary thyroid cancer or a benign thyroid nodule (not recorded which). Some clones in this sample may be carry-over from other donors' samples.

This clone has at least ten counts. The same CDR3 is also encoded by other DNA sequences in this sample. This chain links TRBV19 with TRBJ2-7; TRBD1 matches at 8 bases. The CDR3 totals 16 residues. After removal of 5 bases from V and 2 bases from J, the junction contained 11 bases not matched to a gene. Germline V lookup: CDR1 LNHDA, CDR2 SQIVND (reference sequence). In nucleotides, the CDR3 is TGTGCCAGTAGTGTTTCCAAGGGGACAGGCCCCTACGAGCAGTACTTC. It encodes CASSVSKGTGPYEQYF.

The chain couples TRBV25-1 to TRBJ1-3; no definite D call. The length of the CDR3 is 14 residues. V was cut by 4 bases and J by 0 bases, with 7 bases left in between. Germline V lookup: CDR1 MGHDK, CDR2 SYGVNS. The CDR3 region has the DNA TGTGCCAGCAGTGGGACGGTCTCTGGAAACACCATATATTTT. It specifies CASSGTVSGNTIYF.

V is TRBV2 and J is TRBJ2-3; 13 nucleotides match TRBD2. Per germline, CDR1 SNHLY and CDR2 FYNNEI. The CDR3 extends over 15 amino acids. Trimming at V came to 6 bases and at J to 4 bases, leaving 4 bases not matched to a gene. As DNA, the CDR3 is TGTGCCAGCAGGAAACTAGCGGGAGGGTCAGATACGCAGTATTTT. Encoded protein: CASRKLAGGSDTQYF.

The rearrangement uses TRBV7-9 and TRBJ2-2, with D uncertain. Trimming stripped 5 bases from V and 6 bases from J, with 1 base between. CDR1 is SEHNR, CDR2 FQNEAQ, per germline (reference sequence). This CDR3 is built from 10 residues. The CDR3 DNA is TGTGCCAGCAGCGCCGGGGAGCTGTTTTTT. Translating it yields CASSAGELFF.

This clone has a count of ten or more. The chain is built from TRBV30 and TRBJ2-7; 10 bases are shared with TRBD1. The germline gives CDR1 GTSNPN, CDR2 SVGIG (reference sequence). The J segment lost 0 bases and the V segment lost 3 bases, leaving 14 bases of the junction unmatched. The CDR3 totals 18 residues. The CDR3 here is CAWREGTGAGTSSYEQYF. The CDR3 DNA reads TGTGCCTGGAGGGAGGGGACAGGGGCCGGGACTAGCTCCTACGAGCAGTACTTC.

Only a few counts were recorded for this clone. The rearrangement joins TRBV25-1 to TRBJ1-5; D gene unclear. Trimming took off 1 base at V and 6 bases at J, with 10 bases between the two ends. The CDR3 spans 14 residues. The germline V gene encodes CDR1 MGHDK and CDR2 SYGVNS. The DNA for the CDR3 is TGTGCCAGCAGTGAATCGGGAGGTCCTCAGCCCCAGCATTTT. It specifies CASSESGGPQPQHF.

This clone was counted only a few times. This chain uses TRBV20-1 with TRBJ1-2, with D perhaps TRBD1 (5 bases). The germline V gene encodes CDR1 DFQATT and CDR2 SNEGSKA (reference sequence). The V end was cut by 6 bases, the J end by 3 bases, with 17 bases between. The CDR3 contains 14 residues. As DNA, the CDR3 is TGCAGTGCCCCGGGACTGCTGGGGGACTATGGCTACACCTTC. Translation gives CSAPGLLGDYGYTF.

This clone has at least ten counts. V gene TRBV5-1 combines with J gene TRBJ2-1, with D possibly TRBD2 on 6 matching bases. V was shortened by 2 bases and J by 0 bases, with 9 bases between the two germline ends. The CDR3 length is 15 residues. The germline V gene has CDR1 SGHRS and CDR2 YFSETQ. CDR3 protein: CASSLRGSSYNEQFF. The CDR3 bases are TGCGCCAGCAGCTTACGGGGGAGCTCCTACAATGAGCAGTTCTTC.

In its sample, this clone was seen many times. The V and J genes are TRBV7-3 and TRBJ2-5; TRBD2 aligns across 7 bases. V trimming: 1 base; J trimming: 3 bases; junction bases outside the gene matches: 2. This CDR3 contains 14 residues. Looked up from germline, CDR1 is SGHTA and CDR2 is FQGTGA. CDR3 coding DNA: TGTGCCAGCAGCTTAATGGGGGGGGAAGAGACCCAGTACTTC. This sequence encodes CASSLMGGEETQYF.

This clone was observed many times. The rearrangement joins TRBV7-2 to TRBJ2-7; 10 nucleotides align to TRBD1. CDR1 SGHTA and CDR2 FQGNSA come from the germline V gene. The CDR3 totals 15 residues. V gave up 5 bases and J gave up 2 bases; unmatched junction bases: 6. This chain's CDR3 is CASSAWGTGAYEQYF. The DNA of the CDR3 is TGTGCCAGCAGCGCATGGGGGACAGGGGCCTACGAGCAGTACTTC.

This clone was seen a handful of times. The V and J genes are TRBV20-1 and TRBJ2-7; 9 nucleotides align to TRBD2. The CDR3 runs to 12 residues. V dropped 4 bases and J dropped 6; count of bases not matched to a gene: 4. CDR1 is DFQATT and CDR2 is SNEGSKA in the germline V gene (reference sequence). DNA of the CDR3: TGCAGTGCTACTCCTAGCGGGACCGAGCAGTACTTC. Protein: CSATPSGTEQYF.

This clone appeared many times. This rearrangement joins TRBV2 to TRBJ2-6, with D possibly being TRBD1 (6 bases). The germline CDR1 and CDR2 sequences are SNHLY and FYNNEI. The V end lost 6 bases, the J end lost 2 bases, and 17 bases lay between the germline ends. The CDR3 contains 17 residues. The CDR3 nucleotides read TGTGCCAGCAGCCGGACGGGCAGGGGAGCTGGGGCCAACGTCCTGACTTTC. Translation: CASSRTGRGAGANVLTF. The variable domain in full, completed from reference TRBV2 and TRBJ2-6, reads EPEVTQTPSHQVTQMGQEVILRCVPISNHLYFYWYRQILGQKVEFLVSFYNNEISEKSEIFDDQFSVERPDGSNFTLKIRSTKLEDSAMYFCASSRTGRGAGANVLTFGAGSRLTVL.

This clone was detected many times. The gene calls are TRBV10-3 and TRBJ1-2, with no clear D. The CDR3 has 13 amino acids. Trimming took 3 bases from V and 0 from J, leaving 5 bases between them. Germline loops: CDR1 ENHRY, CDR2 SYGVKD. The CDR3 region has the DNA TGTGCCATCAGTGACGGTACTAACTATGGCTACACCTTC. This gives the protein CAISDGTNYGYTF.

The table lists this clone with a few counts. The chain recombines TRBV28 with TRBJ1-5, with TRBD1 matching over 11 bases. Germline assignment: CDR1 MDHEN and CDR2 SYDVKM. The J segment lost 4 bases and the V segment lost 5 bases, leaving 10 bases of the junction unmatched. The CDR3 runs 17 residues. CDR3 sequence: CASSPDRGLSINQPQHF. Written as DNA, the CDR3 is TGTGCCAGCAGTCCGGACAGGGGGCTATCGATAAATCAGCCCCAGCATTTT. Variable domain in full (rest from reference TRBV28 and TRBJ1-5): DVKVTQSSRYLVKRTGEKVFLECVQDMDHENMFWYRQDPGLGLRLIYFSYDVKMKEKGDIPEGYSVSREKKERFSLILESASTNQTSMYLCASSPDRGLSINQPQHFGDGTRLSIL.

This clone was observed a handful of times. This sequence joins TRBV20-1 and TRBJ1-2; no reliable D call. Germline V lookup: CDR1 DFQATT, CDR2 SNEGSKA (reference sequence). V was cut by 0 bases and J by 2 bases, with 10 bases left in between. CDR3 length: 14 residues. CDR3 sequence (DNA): TGCAGTGCTAGAGATCCGGGCAGCAACTATGGCTACACCTTC. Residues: CSARDPGSNYGYTF.